The 14 T cell receptor beta chains below all came from one sample that was sequenced in a study of T cell changes during pregnancy in multiple sclerosis. TCRdb's copy holds only in-frame clones and misses some; the assay was immunoSEQ multiplex PCR. This table holds over 35,000 clones, about 94% found once. The specimen was CD4+ T cells from peripheral blood mononuclear cells, collected in the second trimester of pregnancy. The receptors were sampled from a female donor with multiple sclerosis, enrolled in a pregnancy study.

The chain has TRBV19 and TRBJ1-2, with 7 bases identical to TRBD1. The germline V gene has CDR1 LNHDA and CDR2 SQIVND (reference sequence). The V segment lost 5 bases and the J segment 3 bases; nucleotides outside the gene matches: 9. The CDR3 has 15 residues. The CDR3 DNA sequence: TGTGCCAGTAGTCTCGCGACCGGGACAGACTATGGCTACACCTTC. Translation: CASSLATGTDYGYTF.

V gene TRBV19 combines with J gene TRBJ1-5, with D uncertain. The germline gives CDR1 LNHDA, CDR2 SQIVND (reference sequence). The CDR3 is 15 residues long. V was clipped by 5 bases and J by 6 bases, with 17 bases between them. CDR3 region: CASSPQMTPGQPQHF. Written as DNA, the CDR3 is TGTGCCAGTAGTCCTCAGATGACTCCGGGTCAGCCCCAGCATTTT.

The genes are TRBV19 and TRBJ1-6, with D perhaps TRBD1 (6 bases). The germline CDR1 and CDR2 sequences are LNHDA and SQIVND (reference sequence). The CDR3 runs to 16 residues. V was trimmed by 4 bases and J by 5 bases, leaving 15 bases between them. CDR3 nucleotides: TGTGCCAGTAGTACTCCCGGGACAAGAGATAATTCACCCCTCCACTTT. Translated: CASSTPGTRDNSPLHF.

This chain connects TRBV30 to TRBJ1-5; D is undetermined. V was pared by 0 bases and J by 4 bases, with 10 bases between. The CDR3 extends over 14 amino acids. Germline-derived CDR1 and CDR2 are GTSNPN and SVGIG (reference sequence). The CDR3, as DNA: TGTGCCTGGAGTGTGGCGGCCTTTAATCAGCCCCAGCATTTT. Its protein product is CAWSVAAFNQPQHF.

The chain combines TRBV4-2 with TRBJ2-2, with unresolved D. The germline V gene encodes CDR1 LGHNA and CDR2 YNFKEQ. The V and J ends lost 4 bases and 7 bases respectively, with 7 bases between them. CDR3 length equals 12 residues. CDR3 region: CASSPPGGELFF. The DNA of the CDR3 is TGTGCCAGCAGCCCGCCGGGCGGGGAGCTGTTTTTT.

The genes are TRBV14 and TRBJ1-1; a weak D match, TRBD1 (5 bases). Germline V gene data show CDR1 as SGHDN and CDR2 as FVKESK. The V end was cut by 5 bases, the J end by 3 bases, with 19 bases between. The CDR3 loop spans 16 amino acids. CDR3 in amino acids: CASSRRLGRGDTEAFF. The DNA for the CDR3 is TGTGCCAGCAGCAGGCGGTTGGGGCGCGGGGACACTGAAGCTTTCTTT.

This clone has only one observation. The chain combines TRBV23-1 with TRBJ2-7; 9 bases align to TRBD1. TRBV23-1 is treated as an ORF (open reading frame) with a function not yet certain. With V trimmed by 0 bases and J by 6 bases, 6 bases remained unmatched. CDR3 length: 15 amino acids. As DNA, the CDR3 is TGCGCCAGCAGTCAATCCCCCGGGACAGGGAGCGAGCAGTACTTC. Its protein is CASSQSPGTGSEQYF.

The rearrangement uses TRBV4-3 and TRBJ1-5, with D possibly being TRBD1 (6 bases). CDR3 length: 13 residues. The germline V gene has CDR1 LGHNA and CDR2 YSLEER. Trimming took off 2 bases at V and 4 bases at J, with 6 bases between the two ends. This CDR3 is CASSQRGNQPQHF. CDR3 nucleotides: TGCGCCAGCAGCCAAAGGGGGAATCAGCCCCAGCATTTT.

V and J are TRBV7-6 and TRBJ2-7, with 7 bases lining up with TRBD1. CDR1 and CDR2 from the germline V gene are SGHVS and FNYEAQ. The junction had 7 bases not matched to a gene; V was cut back by 1 base and J by 4 bases. This CDR3 has 15 residues. In nucleotides, the CDR3 is TGTGCCAGCAGCTTAGAGGCAGGGGGAACTTACGAGCAGTACTTC. Amino acid sequence: CASSLEAGGTYEQYF.

The gene calls are TRBV6-6 and TRBJ1-2; D unresolved. The germline CDR1 and CDR2 sequences are MNHNY and SVGAGI (reference sequence). The CDR3 totals 12 residues. V lost 2 bases to trimming and J lost 3 bases, with 4 bases between them. CDR3: CASSYRDYGYTF. The CDR3 DNA is TGTGCCAGCAGTTACCGAGACTATGGCTACACCTTC.

The chain employs TRBV4-2 and TRBJ1-2, with TRBD1 matching 8 bases. The V gene's germline CDR1 is LGHNA and CDR2 YNFKEQ. V lost 4 bases, J lost 8 bases, and 3 bases stayed unmatched. The CDR3 extends over 12 amino acids. The CDR3: CASSRRGQGYTF. CDR3 in DNA: TGTGCCAGCAGCCGCAGGGGGCAGGGCTACACCTTC.

The V call is TRBV5-1, the J call TRBJ2-5; TRBD2 agrees at 8 bases. CDR1 and CDR2 (germline): SGHRS, YFSETQ. The J segment lost 5 bases and the V segment lost 4 bases, leaving 7 bases of the junction unmatched. The CDR3 extends over 14 amino acids. CDR3: CASSPGGLGETQYF. CDR3 bases: TGCGCCAGCAGCCCGGGGGGGCTGGGGGAGACCCAGTACTTC.

V usage is TRBV28 and J usage is TRBJ2-7; 12 positions match TRBD1. The V gene's germline CDR1 is MDHEN and CDR2 SYDVKM. This CDR3 is built from 15 residues. V lost 4 bases to trimming and J lost 6 bases; unmatched junction nucleotides: 7. The CDR3 here is CASSSGGTGGFEQYF. The DNA for the CDR3 is TGTGCCAGCAGTTCCGGCGGGACAGGGGGCTTCGAGCAGTACTTC.

The genes are TRBV29-1 and TRBJ2-4, with D possibly TRBD2 on 7 matching bases. With 1 base removed from V and 2 bases from J, the gap between germline ends came to 12 bases. The CDR3 loop spans 15 amino acids. Germline V lookup: CDR1 SQVTM, CDR2 ANQGSEA. CDR3 amino acids: CSVEGGGRSKNIQYF. DNA for the CDR3: TGCAGCGTTGAAGGGGGGGGCAGATCCAAAAACATTCAGTACTTC.